This T cell receptor (beta chain) was captured in a study of blood T cell repertoires in COVID-19. Study in general: T cells, B-cell-depleted T cells, or PBMCs provided the cDNA or gDNA that served as material.

TCRdb's copy holds only in-frame clones and misses some; the assay was immunoSEQ multiplex PCR. The data hold under 200,000 clones, with around 85% observed a single time. This CDR3 region has 14 residues. Trimming removed 5 bases at V and 2 bases at J, with 10 bases between. Germline CDR1 SGHVS, CDR2 FQNEAQ. This rearrangement joins TRBV7-8 to TRBJ1-5; no clear D. This TCR came from a man between 60 and 70 years old with acute or convalescent COVID-19. Sequencing was done on a sample of peripheral blood. The CDR3, as DNA: TGTGCCAGCAGCCGAGGAGGCGGCAATCAGCCCCAGCATTTT. Protein: CASSRGGGNQPQHF. The whole variable domain, remainder taken from reference TRBV7-8 and TRBJ1-5, is GAGVSQSPRYKVAKRGQDVALRCDPISGHVSLFWYQQALGQGPEFLTYFQNEAQLDKSGLPSDRFFAERPEGSVSTLKIQRTQQEDSAVYLCASSRGGGNQPQHFGDGTRLSIL.